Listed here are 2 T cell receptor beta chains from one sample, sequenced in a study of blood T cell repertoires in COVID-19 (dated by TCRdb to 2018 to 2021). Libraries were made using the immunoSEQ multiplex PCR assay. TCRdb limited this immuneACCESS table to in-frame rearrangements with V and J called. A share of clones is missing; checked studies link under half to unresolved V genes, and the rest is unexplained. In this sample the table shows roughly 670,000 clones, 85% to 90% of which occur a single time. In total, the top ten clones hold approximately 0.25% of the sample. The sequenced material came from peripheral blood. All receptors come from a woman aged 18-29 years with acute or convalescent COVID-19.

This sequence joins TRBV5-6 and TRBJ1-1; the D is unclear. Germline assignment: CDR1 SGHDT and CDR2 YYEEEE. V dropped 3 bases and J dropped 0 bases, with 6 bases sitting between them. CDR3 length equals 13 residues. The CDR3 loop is CASSYPVNTEAFF. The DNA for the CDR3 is TGTGCCAGCAGCTATCCAGTGAACACTGAAGCTTTCTTT.

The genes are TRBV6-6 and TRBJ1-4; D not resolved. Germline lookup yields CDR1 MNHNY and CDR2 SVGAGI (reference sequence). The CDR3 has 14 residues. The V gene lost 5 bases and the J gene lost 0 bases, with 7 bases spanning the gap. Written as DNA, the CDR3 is TGTGCCAGCAGTCGCCATGCAACTAATGAAAAACTGTTTTTT. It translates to CASSRHATNEKLFF.